This T cell receptor beta chain derives from a study of T cell responses to AZD1222 COVID-19 vaccine. The repertoire was sequenced with immunoSEQ multiplex PCR; TCRdb's copy has only in-frame clones and lacks some. The data show about 150,000 clones, more than 70% seen once. Trimming cost V 0 bases and J 6 bases; bases outside gene matches: 7. CDR3 length: 15 amino acids. The V gene's germline CDR1 is LGHNA and CDR2 YNFKEQ. The gene calls are TRBV4-2 and TRBJ2-7, with 8 nucleotides matching TRBD2. The material sequenced was peripheral blood, taken on day 0 of MenACWY control vaccination. The receptor comes from an adult in good health. The chain's CDR3 is CASSQDLATSGEQYF. As DNA, the CDR3 is TGTGCCAGCAGCCAAGATCTGGCCACTAGCGGCGAGCAGTACTTC.